The present TCR beta chain was sequenced within a study of cytomegalovirus exposure and HLA in healthy donors. On the study more broadly: One earlier analysis, a look at 200 million or so T cells, found some 110 million unique TCR beta sequences.

CDR1 and CDR2 (germline): SGHTA, FQGNSA. Unmatched junction bases numbered 9, after V lost 3 bases and J lost 0 bases. The CDR3 sequence is 18 residues long. The PCR ran on 60 Vbeta and 13 Jbeta primers. Using immunoSEQ multiplex PCR, the repertoire was profiled, and TCRdb retains in-frame clones only, with some absent. In the table there are about 190,000 clones, about 87% of which are singletons. Findings and caveats of the study: 150 or so TCR beta chains were listed as cytomegalovirus-associated.

This clone has a single count. Its matching antigen is unknown. The TCR sequence derives from a man aged 30 to 45 in good health and CMV-seronegative. Material for sequencing was PBMCs. The chain is built from TRBV7-2 and TRBJ2-1; TRBD1 matches 9 bases. CDR3 in DNA: TGTGCCAGCAGCTTTCCCAAGGGGGACAGGGTCTCCTACAATGAGCAGTTCTTC. Residues: CASSFPKGDRVSYNEQFF.